A few counts support the clone carrying this T cell receptor beta chain. The antigen is unknown. As handled by the study authors: To classify distant metastasis in papillary thyroid cancer, a model was built from CDR3 differences across clinicopathological groups. TCRdb re-clonotyped the PCR reads through MiXCR. For this entry, the V and J calls and clone size follow TCRdb and not the study's own pipeline. The sample holds more than 20,000 clones, around a fifth seen once. The sample is drawn from a study of metastatic and nonmetastatic thyroid tumors. Findings of the study overall: Within blood and tumor, benign nodules reportedly had significantly lower TCR beta diversity than malignant thyroid tumors did.

Among the patients, none had received any treatment before thyroid surgery. The sequenced material came from tumor tissue. The TCR comes from a female donor with papillary thyroid cancer or a benign thyroid nodule (not recorded which). Some clones in this sample may be carry-over from other donors' samples.

CDR3: CASSEDRAGVVQYF. The DNA for the CDR3 is TGTGCCAGCAGTGAGGACAGAGCGGGAGTTGTGCAGTACTTC. The chain is built from TRBV27 and TRBJ2-7; 8 nucleotides align to TRBD2. This CDR3 is 14 amino acids long. Germline V lookup: CDR1 MNHEY, CDR2 SMNVEV (reference sequence). Trimming took 5 bases from V and 9 from J; bases not matched to a gene: 12.